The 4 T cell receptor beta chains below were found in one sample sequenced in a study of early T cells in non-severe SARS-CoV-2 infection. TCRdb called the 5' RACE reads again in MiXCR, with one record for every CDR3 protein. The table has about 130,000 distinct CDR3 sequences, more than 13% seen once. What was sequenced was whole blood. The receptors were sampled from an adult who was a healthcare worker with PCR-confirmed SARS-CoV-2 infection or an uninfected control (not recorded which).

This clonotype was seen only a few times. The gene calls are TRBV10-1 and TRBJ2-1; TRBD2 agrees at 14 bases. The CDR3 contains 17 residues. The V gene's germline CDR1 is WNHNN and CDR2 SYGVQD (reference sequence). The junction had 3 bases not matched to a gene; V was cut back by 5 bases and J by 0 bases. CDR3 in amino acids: CASSKGLAGGSYNEQFF. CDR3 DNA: TGCGCCAGCAGTAAAGGACTAGCGGGGGGCTCCTACAATGAGCAGTTCTTC.

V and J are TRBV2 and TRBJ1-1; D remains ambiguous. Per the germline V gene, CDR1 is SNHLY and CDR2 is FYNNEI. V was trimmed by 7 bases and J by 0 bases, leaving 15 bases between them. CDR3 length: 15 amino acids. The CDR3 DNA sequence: TGTGCCAGCACTCAGGAGGGTATGGTGAACACTGAAGCTTTCTTT. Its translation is CASTQEGMVNTEAFF.

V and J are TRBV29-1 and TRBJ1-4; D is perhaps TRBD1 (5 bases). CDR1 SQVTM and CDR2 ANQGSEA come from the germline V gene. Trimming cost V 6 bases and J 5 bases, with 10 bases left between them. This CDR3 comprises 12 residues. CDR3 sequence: CSVVAGNEKLFF. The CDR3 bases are TGCAGCGTGGTGGCAGGGAATGAAAAACTGTTTTTT.

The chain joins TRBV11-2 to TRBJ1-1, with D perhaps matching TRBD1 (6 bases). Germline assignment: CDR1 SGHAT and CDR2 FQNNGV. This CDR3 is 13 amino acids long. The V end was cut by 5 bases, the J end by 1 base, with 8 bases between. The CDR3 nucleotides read TGTGCCAGCAGCGTACAGGGGAACACTGAAGCTTTCTTT. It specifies CASSVQGNTEAFF.